This is a list of T cell receptor beta chains from one sample in a study of shared clonotypes between healthy human individuals. Sequenced by immunoSEQ multiplex PCR; TCRdb stores in-frame clones only, minus some. The table has more than 2,000,000 clones, roughly nine tenths seen once; the top ten hold over 0.12%. The sequencing sample was made of naive CD4+ T cells sorted from blood. The source is a man aged 18 to 30 in good health. CDR3s include the opening cysteine and the closing phenylalanine or tryptophan. Each record gives: D gene, J gene, clone size, V gene, CDR3 DNA, CDR3 protein. D genes are given only for firm matches. Rows give clone size only sometimes, using once, few, many, or a class for an expanded clone.

TRBD1	TRBJ1-6	-	TRBV30	TGTGCCTGGAGTGTAAGCCGGACAGGGAATAATTCACCCCTCCACTTT	CAWSVSRTGNNSPLHF
TRBD2	TRBJ2-7	-	TRBV6-6	TGTGCCAGCAGTTGGGACTACTACGAGCAGTACTTC	CASSWDYYEQYF
-	TRBJ2-3	-	TRBV5-1	TGCGCCAGCAGCTTGGACAGGGTGTTAACAGATACGCAGTATTTT	CASSLDRVLTDTQYF
-	TRBJ1-1	-	TRBV27	TGTGCCAGCAGTCGTCGGGGGGAGACTGAAGCTTTCTTT	CASSRRGETEAFF
-	TRBJ1-1	-	TRBV30	TGTGCCTGGAATGGGGGGGGTGGCTTGCTGAACACTGAAGCTTTCTTT	CAWNGGGGLLNTEAFF
TRBD2	TRBJ2-1	-	TRBV11-2	TGTGCCAGCAGCTTAGTACTAGCGGGAGGTGTGAATGAGCAGTTCTTC	CASSLVLAGGVNEQFF
-	TRBJ1-3	-	TRBV5-4	TGTGCCAGCAGCGAATGGTGGGAGAACACCATATATTTT	CASSEWWENTIYF
-	TRBJ1-5	-	TRBV6-5	TGTGCCACCGCTGGGGGCAATAGCAATCAGCCCCAGCATTTT	CATAGGNSNQPQHF
-	TRBJ1-1	-	TRBV6-5	TGTGCCAGCACCCCGGCGGGGACACCGAACACTGAAGCTTTCTTT	CASTPAGTPNTEAFF
TRBD1	TRBJ2-7	-	TRBV6-5	TGTGCCAGCAGTTACTCCGTAGCGACAGGGACCCACGAGCAGTACTTC	CASSYSVATGTHEQYF
-	TRBJ2-1	-	TRBV15	TGTGCCACCAGCCGAAGGGGGGCGGCCTTGAATGAGCAGTTCTTC	CATSRRGAALNEQFF
-	TRBJ1-4	-	TRBV6-1	TGTGCCACTCATGCGGGAGCTGCAACTAATGAAAAACTGTTTTTT	CATHAGAATNEKLFF
-	TRBJ2-7	-	TRBV5-1	TGCGCCAGCTCCGAGGTCTCCTACGAGCAGTACTTC	CASSEVSYEQYF
TRBD1	TRBJ1-4	-	TRBV5-1	TGCGCCAGCAGCGAGGGGGCAGTGGAAAAACTGTTTTTT	CASSEGAVEKLFF
TRBD1	TRBJ1-5	-	TRBV7-3	TGTGCCAGCAGCCTGACAGGGGGGCCGAATCAGCCCCAGCATTTT	CASSLTGGPNQPQHF
-	TRBJ1-5	-	TRBV28	TGTGCCAGCAGGGACAGTAGCAATCAGCCCCAGCATTTT	CASRDSSNQPQHF
TRBD2	TRBJ2-1	-	TRBV27	TGTGCCAGCAGTTTAGCCGGGACTAGCGGATACAATGAGCAGTTCTTC	CASSLAGTSGYNEQFF
-	TRBJ2-7	-	TRBV28	TGTGCCAGCCACCCGGGAGCGCTTTACGAGCAGTACTTC	CASHPGALYEQYF
TRBD1	TRBJ1-4	-	TRBV7-9	TGTGCCAGCAGCTTAGTGGGGCGACAGGGATGTTTT	CASSLVGRQGCF
-	TRBJ2-4	-	TRBV10-3	TGTGCCATCAGTGTAATGTCAGGGGACGGTCAGTACTTC	CAISVMSGDGQYF
TRBD1	TRBJ1-3	-	TRBV5-4	TGTGCCAGCAGCTTGGGACAGGGGCTCGGAAACACCATATATTTT	CASSLGQGLGNTIYF
-	TRBJ2-5	-	TRBV6-1	TGTGCCAGCAGTGAAATCGGGGAGCGGGAGACCCAGTACTTC	CASSEIGERETQYF
-	TRBJ2-6	-	TRBV10-3	TGTGCCATCAGTGAGTCGGGCGACGGTGGGGCCAACGTCCTGACTTTC	CAISESGDGGANVLTF
-	TRBJ2-6	-	TRBV6-4	TGTGCCAGCAGTGACCCATTCTCTGGGGCCAACGTCCTGACTTTC	CASSDPFSGANVLTF
-	TRBJ1-6	-	TRBV15	TGTGCCACCAGCAGAGTGCCCGGGAGCCGGGATTCACCCCTCCACTTT	CATSRVPGSRDSPLHF
-	TRBJ1-5	once	TRBV7-9	TGTGCCAGCAGCTTAGTGGGGGACAATCAGCCCCAGCATTTT	CASSLVGDNQPQHF
-	TRBJ2-1	-	TRBV10-3	TGTGCCATCAGTGAAGCGGGTTTGGAAGGCAATGAGCAGTTCTTC	CAISEAGLEGNEQFF
-	TRBJ2-5	-	TRBV9	TGTGCCAGCAGCTCCGGTCGGGAGACCCAGTACTTC	CASSSGRETQYF
-	TRBJ2-7	-	TRBV12-2	TGTGCAAGTCGCTGCCCGGGACAGGGCCAAATCATACCCTACGAGCAGTACTTC	CASRCPGQGQIIPYEQYF
-	TRBJ2-5	-	TRBV29-1	TGCAGCGGGAGGGTGGGATTGGAGACCCAGTACTTC	CSGRVGLETQYF
-	TRBJ2-5	-	TRBV5-1	TGCGCCAGCAGCTCTTCGGCGCAGGATGGAGAGACCCAGTACTTC	CASSSSAQDGETQYF
-	TRBJ2-4	-	TRBV2	TGTGCCAGCAGTGAAGCGGCAAGACTAGGAGGGAACATTCAGTACTTC	CASSEAARLGGNIQYF
TRBD1	TRBJ1-1	-	TRBV29-1	TGCAGCGTCTCTAGGGACAGGGGACGACCTGGAAGTGAAGCTTTCTTT	CSVSRDRGRPGSEAFF
-	TRBJ2-7	-	TRBV18	TGTGCCAGCTCACCAGGGGTCTTGAGCTACGAGCAGTACTTC	CASSPGVLSYEQYF
-	TRBJ2-1	-	TRBV11-3	TGTGCCAGCAGCCCAGGGTGGGGGTCGGATGAGCAGTTCTTC	CASSPGWGSDEQFF
-	TRBJ1-5	-	TRBV7-2	TGTGCCAGCAGCCCTGACGGCAGCCGGCAGCCCCAGCATTTT	CASSPDGSRQPQHF
-	TRBJ2-1	-	TRBV10-3	TGTGCCATCAATACGTTGTGGGGCAATGAGCAGTTCTTC	CAINTLWGNEQFF
-	TRBJ1-2	once	TRBV4-1	TGCGCCAGCAGCCAAGACGAGAACAGGGCGGATGGGGTTGGCTACACCTTC	CASSQDENRADGVGYTF
TRBD1	TRBJ1-1	-	TRBV7-3	TGTGCCAGCAGACAGGGGGTAGGCACTGAAGCTTTCTTT	CASRQGVGTEAFF
TRBD2	TRBJ2-5	-	TRBV7-2	TGTGCCAGCAACGAACTAGCGGGGTCGGGGGAGACCCAGTACTTC	CASNELAGSGETQYF
TRBD1	TRBJ2-7	-	TRBV29-1	TGCAGCGGGGGACAGGGCTCCTACGAGCAGTACTTC	CSGGQGSYEQYF